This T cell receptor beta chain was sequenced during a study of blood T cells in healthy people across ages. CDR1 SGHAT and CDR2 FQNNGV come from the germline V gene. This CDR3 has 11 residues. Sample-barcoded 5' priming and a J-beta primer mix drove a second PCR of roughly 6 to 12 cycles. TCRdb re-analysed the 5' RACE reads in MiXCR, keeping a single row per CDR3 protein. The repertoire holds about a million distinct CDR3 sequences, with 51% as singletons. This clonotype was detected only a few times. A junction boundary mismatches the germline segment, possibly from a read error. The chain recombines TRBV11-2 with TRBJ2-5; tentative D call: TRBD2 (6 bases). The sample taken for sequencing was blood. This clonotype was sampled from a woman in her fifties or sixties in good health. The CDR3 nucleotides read TGTGCCAGCAGCCTAGAGCGGGCCCAGTACTTC. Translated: CASSLERAQYF. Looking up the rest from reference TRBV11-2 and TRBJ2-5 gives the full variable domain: EAGVAQSPRYKIIEKRQSVAFWCNPISGHATLYWYQQILGQGPKLLIQFQNNGVVDDSQLPKDRFSAERLKGVDSTLKIQPAKLEDSAVYLCASSLERAQYFGPGTRLLVL.